This paragraph covers one T cell receptor (beta chain) sequence. The data were obtained in a study of blood T cell repertoires in COVID-19. In the study overall: From T cells, B-cell-depleted T cells, or PBMCs came the material, which was cDNA or gDNA.

Method: immunoSEQ multiplex PCR; TCRdb's copy keeps in-frame clones and lacks some. The sample holds some 200,000 clones, 87% seen once. Allocation to cohorts depended on clinical history reported by the participants. With 6 bases clipped from V and 1 base from J, the junction kept 6 bases outside the gene matches. The germline CDR1 and CDR2 sequences are MNHEY and SVGEGT. This CDR3 is built from 15 residues. The source of this sequence is a woman aged 30 to 39 who had recovered from COVID-19. The chain carries TRBV6-2 or TRBV6-3 and TRBJ1-5, with 7 positions matching TRBD1. The sequenced material came from PBMCs or T cells enriched from blood (not recorded which). This chain's CDR3 is CASSPQGRSNQPQHF. CDR3 bases: TGTGCCAGCAGCCCACAGGGGAGGAGCAATCAGCCCCAGCATTTT.